This T cell receptor beta chain derives from a study of blood T cell repertoires in COVID-19. The protocol was immunoSEQ multiplex PCR, while the TCRdb copy is restricted to in-frame clones and leaves out a portion. The data hold about 90,000 clones, with around 90% observed a single time. Sequencing was done on a sample of peripheral blood. This clonotype was sampled from a human donor with active COVID-19. The donor label of this sample is uncertain.

CDR3 region: CASSLSGGTGELFF. CDR3 coding DNA: TGTGCCAGCAGCCTATCAGGGGGCACCGGGGAGCTGTTTTTT. The chain has TRBV7-9 and TRBJ2-2; 7 bases are shared with TRBD1. Per germline, CDR1 SEHNR and CDR2 FQNEAQ (reference sequence). V gave up 5 bases and J gave up 4 bases; unmatched junction bases: 4. The CDR3 spans 14 residues.